This TCR beta chain was profiled in a study of control samples from healthy donors and cancer patients. Measured with immunoSEQ multiplex PCR; TCRdb has only the in-frame clones, and not every one. The sample consists of some 100,000 clones, less than 95% of them appearing once. Germline V gives CDR1 LGHNT, CDR2 FRNRAP. The CDR3 sequence is 17 residues long. Trimming removed 5 bases at V and 1 base at J, with 18 bases between. The chain combines TRBV12-5 with TRBJ1-5, with D perhaps matching TRBD1 (5 bases). This TCR came from a human donor in good health. The donor label of this sample is uncertain. The sequencing sample was made of blood. CDR3 in amino acids: CASGPPLGRESNQPQHF. Written as DNA, the CDR3 is TGTGCTAGTGGTCCCCCCTTGGGCAGGGAAAGCAATCAGCCCCAGCATTTT.